The present T cell receptor beta chain was sequenced within a study of a mutant IDH1 vaccine in newly diagnosed glioma. Looking at the study overall: Onset of vaccination occurred 4-6 weeks following radiotherapy alone, or with temozolomide cycles. Averaging about 37 years of age, treated patients were 62.5% male and roughly 38% female.

Time point reported: week 35, safety follow-up. Doses of 300 ug of mutant IDH1 20-mer peptide were given with topical imiquimod. Note on this clone: The target antigen is unknown.

Method: immunoSEQ multiplex PCR; TCRdb's copy keeps in-frame clones and lacks some. The data show some 30,000 clones, roughly four fifths seen once. The J segment lost 1 base and the V segment lost 0 bases, leaving 3 bases of the junction unmatched. The CDR3 length is 15 residues. Germline V gene data show CDR1 as GTSNPN and CDR2 as SVGIG (reference sequence). The TCR comes from a man in his thirties or forties with glioma. V usage is TRBV30 and J usage is TRBJ2-1; 7 bases are shared with TRBD1. The material was PBMCs, obtained from a glioma patient whose treatment included an IDH1 peptide vaccine. CDR3 nucleotides: TGTGCCTGGAGTGTGGCAGGGGGATCCTACAATGAGCAGTTCTTC. It specifies CAWSVAGGSYNEQFF.